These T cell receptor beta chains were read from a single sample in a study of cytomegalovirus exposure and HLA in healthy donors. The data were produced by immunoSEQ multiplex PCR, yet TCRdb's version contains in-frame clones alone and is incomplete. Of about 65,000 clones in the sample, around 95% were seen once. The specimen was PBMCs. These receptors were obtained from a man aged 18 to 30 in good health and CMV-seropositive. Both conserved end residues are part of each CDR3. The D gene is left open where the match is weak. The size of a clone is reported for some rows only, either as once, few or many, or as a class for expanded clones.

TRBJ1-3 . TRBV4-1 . TGCGCCAGCAGCCGGCAGGGACTCGTATTGATGGGAAACACCATATATTTT CASSRQGLVLMGNTIYF
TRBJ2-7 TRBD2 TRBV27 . TGTGCCAGCAGTTTAAGGCGGGAGTACTACGAGCAGTACTTC CASSLRREYYEQYF
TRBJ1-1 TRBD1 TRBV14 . TGTGCCAGCAGTCGCTCCAGGACAGGGACCACTGAAGCTTTCTTT CASSRSRTGTTEAFF
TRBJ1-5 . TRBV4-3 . TGCGCCAGCAGCCAAGATTATGGGGAAGGGGGTAGCAATCAGCCCCAGCATTTT CASSQDYGEGGSNQPQHF
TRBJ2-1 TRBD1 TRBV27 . TGTGCCAGCAGGACAGGGAACCACAATGAGCAGTTCTTC CASRTGNHNEQFF
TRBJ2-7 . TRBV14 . TGTGCCAGCAGCCAAGATACCGGAGACCCCCCCTACGAGCAGTACTTC CASSQDTGDPPYEQYF
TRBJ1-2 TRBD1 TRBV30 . TGTGCCTGGAGCCGACAGGGGGCTGGTGGTGGCTACACCTTC CAWSRQGAGGGYTF
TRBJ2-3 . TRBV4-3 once TGCGCCAGCAGCCAAGATCATCACAGGGATACGCAGTATTTT CASSQDHHRDTQYF
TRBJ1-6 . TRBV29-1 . TGCAGCTTCCGGGGGGCCCCGGGTGCGAGCTCCTATAATTCACCCCTCCACTTT CSFRGAPGASSYNSPLHF
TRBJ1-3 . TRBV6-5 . TGTGCCAGCAGTTCCCAGGACAGCTCTGGAAACACCATATATTTT CASSSQDSSGNTIYF
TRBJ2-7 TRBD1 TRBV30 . TGTGCCTTATCGTCCGGGACAGCTTGGGAGCAGTACTTC CALSSGTAWEQYF
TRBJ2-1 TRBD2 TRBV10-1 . TGCGCCAGCAGTCCCCACGTAGCGGGGGGCAATGAGCAGTTCTTC CASSPHVAGGNEQFF
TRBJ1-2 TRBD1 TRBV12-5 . TGTGCTAGTGGTTTGGATTTTGGAGGGACAGCAAGATACACCTTC CASGLDFGGTARYTF
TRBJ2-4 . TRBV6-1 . TGTGCCAGCAGTACCCGGGGAGGATCTGACATTCAGTACTTC CASSTRGGSDIQYF
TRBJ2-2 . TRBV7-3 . TGTGCCAGCAGCCCGTGGCCCGGGACGAACACCGGGGAGCTGTTTTTT CASSPWPGTNTGELFF
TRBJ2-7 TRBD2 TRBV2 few TGTGCCAGCAGTGGGGGACTAGAATACGAGCAGTACTTC CASSGGLEYEQYF
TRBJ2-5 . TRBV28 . TGTGCCAGCAGTCTGAAGGGAGGTTCAGAGACCCAGTACTTC CASSLKGGSETQYF
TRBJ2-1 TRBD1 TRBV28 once TGTGCCAGCACTTTGGGGGGACAGGGGTACAATGAGCAGTTCTTC CASTLGGQGYNEQFF
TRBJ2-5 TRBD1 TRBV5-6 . TGTGCCAGCAGCTTGCGGTCCAGGGGGCAAGAGACCCAGTACTTC CASSLRSRGQETQYF
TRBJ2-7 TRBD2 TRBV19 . TGTGCCAGTAGTCCCGGGAGGGCCCCCGAGCAGTACTTC CASSPGRAPEQYF
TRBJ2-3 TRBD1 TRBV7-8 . TGTGCCAGCAGCTTAGGGGGGACAGGGTTTTCAGATACGCAGTATTTT CASSLGGTGFSDTQYF
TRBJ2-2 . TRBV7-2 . TGTGCCAGCAGCTTAACGGCCAGGGCGGTACCGAGAATCACCGGGGAGCTGTTTTTT CASSLTARAVPRITGELFF
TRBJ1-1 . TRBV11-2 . TGTGCCAGCAGCTTAGACGGGGGATTCACTGAAGCTTTCTTT CASSLDGGFTEAFF
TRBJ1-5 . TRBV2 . TGTGCCAGCAGTGAAGGAGTGGGCAATCAGCCCCAGCATTTT CASSEGVGNQPQHF
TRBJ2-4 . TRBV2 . TGTGCCAGCAGTGAGGGCTCCATCAAAAACATTCAGTACTTC CASSEGSIKNIQYF
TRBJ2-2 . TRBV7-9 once TGTGCCAGCAGATATGACAGACCCACCGGGGAGCTGTTTTTT CASRYDRPTGELFF
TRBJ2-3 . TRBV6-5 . TGTGCCAGCAGTTACTCCCTATCGCCATCCCCAGATACGCAGTATTTT CASSYSLSPSPDTQYF
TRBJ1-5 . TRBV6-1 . TGTGCCAGCAGGGAGCTCCGGGACATATTACATTTT CASRELRDILHF
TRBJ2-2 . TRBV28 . TGTGCCAGCATCACGGGACATCACACCGGGGAGCTGTTTTTT CASITGHHTGELFF
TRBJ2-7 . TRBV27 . TGTGCCAGCAGTTCCTACAGGAACTACGAGCAGTACTTC CASSSYRNYEQYF
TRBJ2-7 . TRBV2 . TGTGCCAGCATTCCCATTAAGAGCTCCTACGAGCAGTACTTC CASIPIKSSYEQYF
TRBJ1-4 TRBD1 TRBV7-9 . TGTGCCAGCAGCTGGGGACAGGGTGATGAAAAACTGTTTTTT CASSWGQGDEKLFF
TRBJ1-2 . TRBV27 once TGTGCCAGCAGTTTTATTCCGTACAAAGATACGAACGGCTACACCTTC CASSFIPYKDTNGYTF
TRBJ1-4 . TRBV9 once TGTGCCAGTACCCAGGGCATGTCTAATGAAAAACTGTTTTTT CASTQGMSNEKLFF
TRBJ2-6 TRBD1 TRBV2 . TGTGCCAGCAGTGAGGGCAGGGGGATAGCCAACGTCCTGACTTTC CASSEGRGIANVLTF
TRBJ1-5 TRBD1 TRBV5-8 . TGTGCCAGCACCGCCAGGGGGGCGGGTCAGCCCCAGCATTTT CASTARGAGQPQHF
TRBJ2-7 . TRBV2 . TGTGCCAGCAGACCCGACAGTCCCTACGAGCAGTACTTC CASRPDSPYEQYF
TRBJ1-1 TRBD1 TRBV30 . TGTGCCTGGACTGTCGACAGGGACCGAACTGAAGCTTTCTTT CAWTVDRDRTEAFF
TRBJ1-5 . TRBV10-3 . TGTGCCATCAGACCTTCAGGGGAGGGGGATCAGCCCCAGCATTTT CAIRPSGEGDQPQHF
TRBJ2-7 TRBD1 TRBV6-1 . TGTGCCAGCAGTGAAGTTCCAGGGGGCATCGGCTACGAGCAGTACTTC CASSEVPGGIGYEQYF
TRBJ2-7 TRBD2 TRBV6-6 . TGTGCCAGCAGTTACCTCGGGGGGGGAGGATCCTACGAGCAGTACTTC CASSYLGGGGSYEQYF
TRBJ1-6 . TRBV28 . TGTGCCAGCAGTTTAATTCGACTTAATTCACCCCTCCACTTT CASSLIRLNSPLHF
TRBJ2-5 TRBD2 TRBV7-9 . TGTGCCAGCAGCTTAGGACTAGCGGGAGGGGGGGAGACCCAGTACTTC CASSLGLAGGGETQYF
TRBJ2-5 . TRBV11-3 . TGTGCCAGCAGCGCCGGAGGAGGTGGGCGAGAGACCCAGTACTTC CASSAGGGGRETQYF
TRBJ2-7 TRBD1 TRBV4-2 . TGTGCCAGCAGCCAAGGACAGGGATCCTACGAGCAGTACTTC CASSQGQGSYEQYF
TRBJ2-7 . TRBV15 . TGTGCCACCAGCCCAGGCAGGGACTACGAGCAGTACTTC CATSPGRDYEQYF
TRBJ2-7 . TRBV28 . TGTGCCAGCAGTTTAGGCAGGGGCGAGCAGTACTTC CASSLGRGEQYF
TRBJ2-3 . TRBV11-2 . TGTGCCAGCAGCTTATTCGGGGTTCCCGCAGATACGCAGTATTTT CASSLFGVPADTQYF
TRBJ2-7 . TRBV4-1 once TGCGCCAGCAGCCAAGTCGGAGGGGGCGGCCACGAGCAGTACTTC CASSQVGGGGHEQYF
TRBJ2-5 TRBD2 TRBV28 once TGTGCCAGCAGTTCCCCACCAGGACTAGCGGGGGACCAAGAGACCCAGTACTTC CASSSPPGLAGDQETQYF
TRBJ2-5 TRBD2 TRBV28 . TGTGCCAGCAGTTTAGCGGGAGGGACAGAGACCCAGTACTTC CASSLAGGTETQYF
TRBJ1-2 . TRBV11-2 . TGTGCCAGCAGCTTAGAGTTAGCTAACTATGGCTACACCTTC CASSLELANYGYTF
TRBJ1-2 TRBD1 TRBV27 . TGTGCCAGCAGTTTATCGCAGGGGGCGATTGGTGGCTACACCTTC CASSLSQGAIGGYTF
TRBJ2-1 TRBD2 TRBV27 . TGTGCCAGCTGGGCGGGGGGGGGAAATGAGCAGTTCTTC CASWAGGGNEQFF
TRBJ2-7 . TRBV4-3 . TGCGCCAGCAGCCAAGTTCACGCAGCGAGCTCCTACGAGCAGTACTTC CASSQVHAASSYEQYF
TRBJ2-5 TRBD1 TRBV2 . TGTGCCAGCAGTTCCGACATTGGTGAGGGGGCATGGTCAGAAGAGACCCAGTACTTC CASSSDIGEGAWSEETQYF
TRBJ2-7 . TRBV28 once TGTGCCAGCAGCGCTGACCGGGACACAGCCTACGAGCAGTACTTC CASSADRDTAYEQYF
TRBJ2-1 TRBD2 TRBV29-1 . TGCAGCGCCCCCACGGGACTAGCGGGCAGGGCGCAGTTCTTC CSAPTGLAGRAQFF
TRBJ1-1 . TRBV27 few TGTGCCAGCAGTTTTGGTGGGAGGATGAACACTGAAGCTTTCTTT CASSFGGRMNTEAFF